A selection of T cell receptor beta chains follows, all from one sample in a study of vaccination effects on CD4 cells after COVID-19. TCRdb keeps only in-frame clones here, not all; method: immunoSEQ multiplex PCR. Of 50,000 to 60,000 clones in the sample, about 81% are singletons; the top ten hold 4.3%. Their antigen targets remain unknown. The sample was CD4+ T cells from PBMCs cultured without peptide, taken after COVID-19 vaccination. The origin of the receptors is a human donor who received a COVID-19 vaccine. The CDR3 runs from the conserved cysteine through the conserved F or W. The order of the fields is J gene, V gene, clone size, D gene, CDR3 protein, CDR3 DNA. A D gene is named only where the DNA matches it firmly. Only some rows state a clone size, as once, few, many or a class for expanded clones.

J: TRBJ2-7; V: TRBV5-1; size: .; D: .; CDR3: CASSGQVYEQYF; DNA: TGCGCCAGCAGCGGTCAGGTCTACGAGCAGTACTTC
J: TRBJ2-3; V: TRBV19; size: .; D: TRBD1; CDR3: CASSTGTGRTDTQYF; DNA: TGTGCCAGTAGTACCGGGACAGGTCGCACAGATACGCAGTATTTT
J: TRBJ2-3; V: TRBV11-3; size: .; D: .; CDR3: CASSITRTATPDTQYF; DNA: TGTGCCAGCAGCATAACCAGGACGGCTACCCCAGATACGCAGTATTTT
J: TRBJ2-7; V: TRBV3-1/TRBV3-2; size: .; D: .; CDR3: CASSQVRGYEQYF; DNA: TGTGCCAGCAGCCAAGTAAGGGGGTACGAGCAGTACTTC
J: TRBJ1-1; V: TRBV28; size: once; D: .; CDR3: CASSSLGGNTEAFF; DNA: TGTGCCAGCAGCTCCTTGGGAGGGAACACTGAAGCTTTCTTT
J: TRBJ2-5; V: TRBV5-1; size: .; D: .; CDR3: CASSFAYQETQYF; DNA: TGCGCCAGCAGCTTCGCGTACCAAGAGACCCAGTACTTC
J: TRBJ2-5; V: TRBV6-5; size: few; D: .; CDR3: CASSYSSTGRETQYF; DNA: TGTGCCAGCAGTTACTCGTCGACAGGGAGGGAGACCCAGTACTTC
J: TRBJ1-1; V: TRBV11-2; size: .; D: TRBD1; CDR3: CASSVGTGEAFF; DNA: TGTGCCAGCAGCGTCGGGACAGGCGAAGCTTTCTTT
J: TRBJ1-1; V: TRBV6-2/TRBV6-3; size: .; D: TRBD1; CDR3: CASSRDSRTEAFF; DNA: TGTGCCAGCAGTCGGGACAGTAGGACTGAAGCTTTCTTT
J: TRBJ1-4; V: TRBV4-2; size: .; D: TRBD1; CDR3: CASSPQGDRNEKLFF; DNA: TGTGCCAGCAGCCCCCAGGGGGATAGGAATGAAAAACTGTTTTTT
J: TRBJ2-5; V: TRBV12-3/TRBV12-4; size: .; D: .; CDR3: CASSWRMGETQYF; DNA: TGTGCCAGCAGTTGGCGAATGGGGGAGACCCAGTACTTC
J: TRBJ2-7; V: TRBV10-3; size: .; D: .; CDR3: CAISESGAGEQYF; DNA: TGTGCCATCAGTGAGTCGGGGGCCGGGGAGCAGTACTTC
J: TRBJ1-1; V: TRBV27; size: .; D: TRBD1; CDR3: CASTVTGHEAFF; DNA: TGTGCCAGCACCGTGACAGGGCATGAAGCTTTCTTT
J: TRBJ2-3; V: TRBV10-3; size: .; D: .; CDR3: CAISLGPTDTQYF; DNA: TGTGCCATCAGTCTCGGACCCACAGATACGCAGTATTTT
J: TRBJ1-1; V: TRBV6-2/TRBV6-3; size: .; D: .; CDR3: CASSLLDRHHLNTEAFF; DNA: TGTGCCAGCAGTCTCCTTGACAGACACCATTTGAACACTGAAGCTTTCTTT
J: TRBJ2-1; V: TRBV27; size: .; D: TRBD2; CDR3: CASSLGLAPRSYNEQFF; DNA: TGTGCCAGCAGTTTGGGACTAGCGCCCCGCTCCTACAATGAGCAGTTCTTC
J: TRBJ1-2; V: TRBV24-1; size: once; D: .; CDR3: CATSDGGHGYTF; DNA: TGTGCCACCAGTGATGGGGGTCATGGCTACACCTTC
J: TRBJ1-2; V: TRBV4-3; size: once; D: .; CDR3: CASSQDPWGNYGYTF; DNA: TGCGCCAGCAGCCAAGACCCGTGGGGGAACTATGGCTACACCTTC